This TCR beta chain was captured in a study of tumor and adjacent non-tumor tissue in lung cancer. The CDR3 contains 15 residues. Germline-derived CDR1 and CDR2 are MDHEN and SYDVKM. Concerning this clonotype: One junction end disagrees with the germline gene, perhaps due to a read error.

This sample's RNA came from whole unsorted tissue. The library came from three nested PCR rounds adapted from ARM-PCR protocols. Each CDR3 protein is one row after TCRdb ran MiXCR on the multiplex PCR reads. The repertoire has tens of thousands of distinct CDR3 sequences, roughly three fifths of them found once; the top ten carry around 20%. The chain couples TRBV28 to TRBJ1-6, with 7 positions matching TRBD1. The receptor's source is a man aged 45-65 years with non-small cell lung cancer. Sequencing used lung tumor tissue. The CDR3 loop is CVSCSWTGANSPLHF. As DNA, the CDR3 is TGTGTCAGCTGTTCCTGGACAGGAGCAAATTCACCCCTCCACTTT.